The next 3 T cell receptor beta chains were all read from a single sample in a study of T cell changes during pregnancy in multiple sclerosis. Clones were sequenced by immunoSEQ multiplex PCR, and TCRdb holds only the in-frame ones, with some missing. The sample holds about 51,000 clones, approximately 94% seen once. The sample consisted of CD4+ T cells from peripheral blood mononuclear cells, taken in the second trimester of pregnancy. These TCRs come from a female donor with multiple sclerosis, enrolled in a pregnancy study.

The V and J genes are TRBV9 and TRBJ1-5; no definite D call. The V end lost 0 bases, the J end lost 3 bases, and 10 bases lay between the germline ends. CDR3 length: 15 residues. The germline gives CDR1 SGDLS, CDR2 YYNGEE. DNA for the CDR3: TGTGCCAGCAGCGTAGTCCGGTCACTCAATCAGCCCCAGCATTTT. It translates to CASSVVRSLNQPQHF.

This chain links TRBV9 with TRBJ2-1; D perhaps matches TRBD1 (5 bases). Germline V CDR1 and CDR2: SGDLS, YYNGEE. Deletions cut 2 bases from V and 8 bases from J, with 11 bases between. The CDR3 has 13 amino acids. CDR3 protein: CASSVAGFHEQFF. Here the CDR3 DNA reads TGTGCCAGCAGCGTCGCAGGGTTCCATGAGCAGTTCTTC.

The chain is built from TRBV7-3 and TRBJ1-2; 7 bases agree with TRBD1. The germline V gene has CDR1 SGHTA and CDR2 FQGTGA. Trimming cost V 4 bases and J 1 base; bases outside gene matches: 6. The CDR3 has 15 residues. The CDR3 DNA reads TGTGCCAGCAGCTCATCCGGGACAGATAACTATGGCTACACCTTC. Residues: CASSSSGTDNYGYTF.